A single sample gave rise to the 10 T cell receptor beta chains below, sequenced in a study of shared clonotypes between healthy human individuals. Here immunoSEQ multiplex PCR was the method, and the copy in TCRdb shows in-frame clones only, minus some. The repertoire has some 2.1 million clones, over 85% of them found once; the top ten carry 0.85% to 1.2%. Only CD45RO-negative cells positively selected for CCR7 counted as naive CD8 cells, so terminally differentiated effector memory CD45RA+ cells were excluded. Sequencing was done on a sample of naive CD8+ T cells sorted from blood. Every receptor here comes from a man younger than 35 in good health.

This clone was seen only once. The chain is built from TRBV4-1 and TRBJ2-7; D might be TRBD2 (5 bases). The ends were cut back, 0 bases at V and 3 bases at J, with 6 bases in the middle. Germline lookup yields CDR1 MGHRA and CDR2 YSYEKL. CDR3 length equals 13 residues. The CDR3 DNA follows: TGCGCCAGCAGCCAAGACGGACTCTACGAGCAGTACTTC. Amino acid sequence: CASSQDGLYEQYF.

V gene TRBV5-1 combines with J gene TRBJ1-1; 9 bases are a match to TRBD1. With V trimmed by 1 base and J by 1 base, 8 bases remained unmatched. The length of the CDR3 is 17 residues. CDR1 is SGHRS and CDR2 is YFSETQ in the germline V gene. The CDR3 DNA reads TGCGCCAGCAGCTTGTGGGGACAGGGTCAGGCGAACACTGAAGCTTTCTTT. As protein: CASSLWGQGQANTEAFF.

This chain uses TRBV27 with TRBJ2-5, with D unresolved. The V gene's germline CDR1 is MNHEY and CDR2 SMNVEV (reference sequence). The CDR3 has 14 residues. The V end was cut by 5 bases, the J end by 5 bases, with 15 bases between. The CDR3 bases are TGTGCCAGCAGTCCTCGACAAGTCTGGGAGACCCAGTACTTC. Amino acids: CASSPRQVWETQYF.

The J gene is TRBJ2-7, the V gene TRBV28; no clear D gene. Trimming removed 5 bases from V and 0 bases from J, with 17 bases in between. The CDR3 contains 16 residues. From germline, CDR1 is MDHEN and CDR2 SYDVKM. The chain's CDR3 is CASSLSTHLSSYEQYF. CDR3 DNA: TGTGCCAGCAGTCTTTCGACGCACTTGAGCTCCTACGAGCAGTACTTC.

The chain joins TRBV5-6 to TRBJ2-1, with TRBD2 matching over 13 bases. The ends lost 4 bases at V and 4 bases at J; junction bases unmatched: 2. CDR1 and CDR2 (germline): SGHDT, YYEEEE. CDR3 length equals 15 residues. The CDR3 region is CASSELAGGYNEQFF. The CDR3 nucleotides are TGTGCCAGCAGCGAACTAGCGGGAGGGTACAATGAGCAGTTCTTC.

In nucleotides, the CDR3 is TGCGCCAGCAGCTTGTCCAGGGGTAACACCGGGGAGCTGTTTTTT. This sequence encodes CASSLSRGNTGELFF. The rearrangement joins TRBV5-1 to TRBJ2-2; D is perhaps TRBD1 (6 bases). The CDR3 is made up of 15 amino acids. Trimming stripped 1 base from V and 2 bases from J, with 9 bases between. Germline V gives CDR1 SGHRS, CDR2 YFSETQ.

As regards this clone: Germline is not matched at one junction end, which may reflect a read error. This sample includes further DNA sequences coding for the same CDR3. The rearrangement uses TRBV7-9 and TRBJ1-3; D is unclear. Germline V gene lookup returns CDR1 SEHNR and CDR2 FQNEAQ (reference sequence). This CDR3 contains 12 residues. The DNA of the CDR3 is TGTGCCAGCAGCTTAGAGGGAGGCACCATATATTTC. It codes for CASSLEGGTIYF.

This chain joins TRBV11-2 and TRBJ2-7; D not certain. The V and J ends lost 5 bases and 2 bases respectively, with 10 bases between them. This CDR3 has 13 amino acids. Germline CDR1 and CDR2: SGHAT and FQNNGV. CDR3 bases: TGTGCCAGCAGCGCCGAGGTGACCTACGAGCAGTACTTC. It encodes CASSAEVTYEQYF. The whole variable domain, remainder taken from reference TRBV11-2 and TRBJ2-7, is EAGVAQSPRYKIIEKRQSVAFWCNPISGHATLYWYQQILGQGPKLLIQFQNNGVVDDSQLPKDRFSAERLKGVDSTLKIQPAKLEDSAVYLCASSAEVTYEQYFGPGTRLTVT.

V is TRBV11-2 and J is TRBJ2-7; D call uncertain. Germline V gives CDR1 SGHAT, CDR2 FQNNGV. V lost 1 base, J lost 6 bases, and 10 bases lay in between. This CDR3 has 13 residues. The CDR3 DNA is TGTGCCAGCAGCTTAGTCGGCTTCCGCGAGCAGTACTTC. It codes for CASSLVGFREQYF.

The V and J genes are TRBV5-4 and TRBJ1-2; TRBD1 matches at 10 bases. The junction had 4 bases not matched to a gene; V was cut back by 5 bases and J by 6 bases. The CDR3 runs 13 residues. Germline V lookup: CDR1 SGHNT, CDR2 YYREEE (reference sequence). The CDR3 DNA reads TGTGCCAGCAGGTGGACAGGGGGAAATGGCTACACCTTC. Its protein is CASRWTGGNGYTF.